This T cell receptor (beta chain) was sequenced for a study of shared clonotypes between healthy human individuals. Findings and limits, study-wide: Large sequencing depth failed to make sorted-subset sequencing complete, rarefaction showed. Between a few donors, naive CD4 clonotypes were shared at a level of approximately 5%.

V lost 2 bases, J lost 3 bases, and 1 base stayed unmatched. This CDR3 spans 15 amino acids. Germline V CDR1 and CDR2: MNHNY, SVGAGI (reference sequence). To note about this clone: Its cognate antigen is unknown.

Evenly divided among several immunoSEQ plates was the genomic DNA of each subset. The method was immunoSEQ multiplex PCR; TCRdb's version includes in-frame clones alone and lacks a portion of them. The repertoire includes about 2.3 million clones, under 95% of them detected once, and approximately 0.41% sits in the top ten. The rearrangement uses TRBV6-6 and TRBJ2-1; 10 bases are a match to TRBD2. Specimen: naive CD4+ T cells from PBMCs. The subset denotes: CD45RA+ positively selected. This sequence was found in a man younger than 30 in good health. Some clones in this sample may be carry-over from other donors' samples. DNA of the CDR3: TGTGCCAGCAGTTACCGGACTAGCGGCTACAATGAGCAGTTCTTC. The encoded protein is CASSYRTSGYNEQFF.